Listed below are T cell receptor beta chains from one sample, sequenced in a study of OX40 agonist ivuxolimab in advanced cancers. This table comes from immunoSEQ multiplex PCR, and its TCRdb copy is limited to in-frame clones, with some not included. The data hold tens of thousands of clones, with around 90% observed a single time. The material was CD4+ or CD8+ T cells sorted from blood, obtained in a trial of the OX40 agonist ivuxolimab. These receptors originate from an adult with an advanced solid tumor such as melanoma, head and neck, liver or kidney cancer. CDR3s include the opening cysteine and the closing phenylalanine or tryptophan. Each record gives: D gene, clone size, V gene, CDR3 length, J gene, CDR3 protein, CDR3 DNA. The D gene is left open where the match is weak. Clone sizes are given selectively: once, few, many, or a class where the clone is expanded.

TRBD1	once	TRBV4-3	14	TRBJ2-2	CASSQGQGYGELFF	TGCGCCAGCAGCCAGGGACAGGGATACGGGGAGCTGTTTTTT
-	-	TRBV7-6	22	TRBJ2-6	CASSLVPLRGSTNRSGANVLTF	TGTGCCAGCAGCTTAGTTCCCCTTAGGGGTTCCACCAACCGCTCTGGGGCCAACGTCCTGACTTTC
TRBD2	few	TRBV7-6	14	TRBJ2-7	CASSLGSSGDEQYF	TGTGCCAGCAGCTTAGGGTCTAGCGGAGACGAGCAGTACTTC
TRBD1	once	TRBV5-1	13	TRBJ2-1	CASSWTGDNEQFF	TGCGCCAGCAGCTGGACAGGGGACAATGAGCAGTTCTTC
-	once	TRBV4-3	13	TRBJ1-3	CASSPGAGNTIYF	TGCGCCAGCAGCCCCGGGGCAGGAAACACCATATATTTT
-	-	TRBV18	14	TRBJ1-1	CASSPGSSNTEAFF	TGTGCCAGCTCACCAGGCAGTTCGAACACTGAAGCTTTCTTT
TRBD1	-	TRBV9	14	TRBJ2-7	CASSLGQGSYEQYF	TGTGCCAGCAGCCTGGGACAGGGTTCCTACGAGCAGTACTTC
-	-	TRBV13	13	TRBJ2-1	CASGRNSYNEQFF	TGTGCCAGCGGGAGGAACTCCTACAATGAGCAGTTCTTC
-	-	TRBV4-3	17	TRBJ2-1	CASSQDYSQGYRYEQFF	TGCGCCAGCAGCCAAGATTATTCACAGGGTTATAGATATGAGCAGTTCTTC
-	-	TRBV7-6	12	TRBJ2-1	CASSLGGIEQFF	TGTGCCAGCAGCTTAGGTGGTATTGAGCAGTTCTTC
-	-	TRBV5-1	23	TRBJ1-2	CASSLAPLSQQTASRMQNYGYTF	TGCGCCAGCAGCTTGGCACCTTTATCCCAACAGACGGCAAGCCGCATGCAAAACTATGGCTACACCTTC
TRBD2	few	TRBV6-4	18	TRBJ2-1	CASSNEDSGEFYYNEQFF	TGTGCCAGCAGTAATGAAGATAGCGGGGAGTTCTACTACAATGAGCAGTTCTTC
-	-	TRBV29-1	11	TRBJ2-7	CSVPRGDEQYF	TGCAGCGTGCCGAGGGGGGACGAGCAGTACTTC
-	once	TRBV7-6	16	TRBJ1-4	CASSFGTGRTNEKLFF	TGTGCCAGCAGCTTCGGGACGGGGAGAACTAATGAAAAACTGTTTTTT
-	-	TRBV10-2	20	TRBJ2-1	CASSESGARVVGQWTNEQFF	TGCGCCAGCAGTGAGTCGGGAGCCAGGGTGGTGGGACAATGGACAAATGAGCAGTTCTTC
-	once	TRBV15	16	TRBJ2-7	CATSGTPRKEMYEQYF	TGTGCCACCAGCGGAACCCCACGGAAAGAGATGTACGAGCAGTACTTC
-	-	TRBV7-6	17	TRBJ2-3	CASSSPIGPTITDTQYF	TGTGCCAGCAGCTCGCCAATCGGGCCGACTATCACAGATACGCAGTATTTT
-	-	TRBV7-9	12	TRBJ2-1	CASSYLLYEQFF	TGTGCCAGCAGCTATCTCCTATATGAGCAGTTCTTC
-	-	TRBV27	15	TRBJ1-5	CASSLIGGGNQPQHF	TGTGCCAGCAGTTTAATAGGGGGGGGCAATCAGCCCCAGCATTTT
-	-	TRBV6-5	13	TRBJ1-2	CASSYGGNYGYTF	TGTGCCAGCAGTTATGGGGGTAACTATGGCTACACCTTC
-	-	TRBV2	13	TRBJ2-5	CASSEEKRETQYF	TGTGCCAGCAGTGAAGAGAAGCGGGAGACCCAGTACTTC
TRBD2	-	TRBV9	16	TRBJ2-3	CASSVEAGGPVDTQYF	TGTGCCAGCAGCGTAGAAGCGGGAGGGCCGGTAGATACGCAGTATTTT
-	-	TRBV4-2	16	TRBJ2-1	CASSPTLGPLVDEQFF	TGTGCCAGCAGCCCAACATTGGGGCCCCTGGTCGATGAGCAGTTCTTC
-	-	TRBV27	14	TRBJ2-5	CASSLYPGQETQYF	TGTGCCAGCAGTTTATACCCGGGCCAAGAGACCCAGTACTTC